This record covers a single T cell receptor (beta chain). Its antigen is unknown. This sample stems from a study of T cells in Graves' hyperthyroidism and ophthalmopathy. Study in general: Peripheral blood was acquired at first diagnosis, ahead of any therapy whatsoever. Whole-study results and caveats: A 13 V-J model separated ophthalmopathy from stable hyperthyroidism. Blood shared most expanded thyroid clonotypes above 0.001.

Patients having uncontrolled infection, another autoimmune disease, pregnancy or lactation were not included. TCR beta CDR3 regions were amplified from RNA. When the TCR CDR3 underwent first-round RT-PCR, the HTBI primer set was used. TCRdb re-called the multiplex PCR reads with MiXCR, one entry per CDR3 protein. The sample records about 360,000 distinct CDR3 sequences, 15% to 20% being singletons. The CDR3 is 15 amino acids. V gave up 0 bases and J gave up 6 bases; unmatched junction bases: 6. Germline V gene data show CDR1 as MNHEY and CDR2 as SVGAGI. The sequenced sample was blood. V gene TRBV6-5 combines with J gene TRBJ1-2, with 8 bases fitting TRBD1. This receptor was taken from a woman under 30 with Graves' hyperthyroidism. As DNA, the CDR3 is TGTGCCAGCAGTTACTCGACAGGGGACTTTCATGGCTACACCTTC. Translation: CASSYSTGDFHGYTF.